Below, 27 T cell receptor beta chains from the same sample are listed, as sequenced in a study of T cell responses to AZD1222 COVID-19 vaccine. The table came from immunoSEQ multiplex PCR; TCRdb's copy has only in-frame clones and leaves some out. The sample comprises 130,000 or so clones, over 85% of which are singletons, and 2.5% to 4% rests with the top ten. Material: peripheral blood, obtained on day 0 of AZD1222 vaccination. Receptors were obtained from an adult in good health.

The V and J genes are TRBV28 and TRBJ1-2, with D tentatively TRBD1 (5 bases). Trimming took off 2 bases at V and 1 base at J, with 23 bases between the two ends. CDR1 and CDR2 from the germline V gene are MDHEN and SYDVKM. The CDR3 spans 19 residues. CDR3 DNA: TGTGCCAGCAGTTTAATCGGGTTCCCAGGGCCTAGGATTAACTATGGCTACACCTTC. The encoded protein is CASSLIGFPGPRINYGYTF.

The chain combines TRBV11-2 with TRBJ2-7; possible D gene TRBD2, 6 bases. CDR3 length: 16 residues. V was cut by 2 bases and J by 4 bases, with 18 bases left in between. CDR1 is SGHAT, CDR2 FQNNGV, per germline. DNA for the CDR3: TGTGCCAGCAGCTTAAAGGGTCTGGGACTGACGTACGAGCAGTACTTC. This sequence encodes CASSLKGLGLTYEQYF.

V usage is TRBV5-6 and J usage is TRBJ1-2; possible D gene TRBD1, 6 bases. Germline CDR1 is SGHDT and CDR2 is YYEEEE. V was pared by 2 bases and J by 8 bases, with 13 bases between. The length of the CDR3 is 13 residues. The DNA for the CDR3 is TGTGCCAGCAGCTTCAGGGGCCTCCAGGGCTACACCTTC. It specifies CASSFRGLQGYTF.

This clone occurred once. The V gene is TRBV19, the J gene TRBJ1-5; 7 bases fit TRBD1. The CDR3 contains 15 residues. CDR1 is LNHDA, CDR2 SQIVND, per germline (reference sequence). J lost 1 base, V lost 5 bases, and 5 bases had no gene match. CDR3 DNA sequence: TGTGCCAGTAGTTGGAAACAGGGGAGCAATCAGCCCCAGCATTTT. It yields the protein CASSWKQGSNQPQHF.

The chain joins TRBV10-3 to TRBJ1-6; D uncertain. Germline lookup yields CDR1 ENHRY and CDR2 SYGVKD. The CDR3 totals 14 residues. Trimming left V 2 bases short and J 10 bases short, with 12 bases between. The CDR3 region is CAISEEATRSPLHF. The CDR3 region has the DNA TGTGCCATCAGTGAGGAAGCTACTAGATCACCCCTCCACTTT.

V is TRBV7-2 and J is TRBJ2-5; TRBD2 agrees at 14 bases. V dropped 6 bases and J dropped 5; count of bases not matched to a gene: 11. Germline V CDR1 and CDR2: SGHTA, FQGNSA. The CDR3 is made up of 17 amino acids. CDR3 in DNA: TGTGCCAGCAGAATTGGGACTAGCGGGAGATGGGGGGAGACCCAGTACTTC. It specifies CASRIGTSGRWGETQYF.

The rearrangement uses TRBV7-2 and TRBJ2-7; the D gene is possibly TRBD2 (7 bases). The CDR3 covers 15 residues. Trimming removed 5 bases from V and 3 bases from J, with 17 bases in between. Germline CDR1 is SGHTA and CDR2 is FQGNSA. CDR3 residues: CASSPGGRKNYEQYF. CDR3 DNA sequence: TGTGCCAGCAGCCCCGGGGGGCGGAAGAACTACGAGCAGTACTTC.

This clone was observed a single time. The chain links TRBV15 to TRBJ2-3; unclear D gene. CDR1 and CDR2 from the germline V gene are LNHNV and YYDKDF (reference sequence). The CDR3 covers 14 residues. With 5 bases removed from V and 3 bases from J, the gap between germline ends came to 12 bases. CDR3 in DNA: TGTGCCACCAGCGGCTCCCCTGCTACAGATACGCAGTATTTT. The encoded protein is CATSGSPATDTQYF.

Note on this clone: This specimen includes other DNA sequences encoding the same CDR3. This chain uses TRBV5-1 with TRBJ2-2; D is ambiguous. V lost 0 bases and J lost 1, with 4 bases in between. The CDR3 is 14 residues long. Per germline, CDR1 SGHRS and CDR2 YFSETQ. CDR3: CASSLGQNTGELFF. CDR3 in DNA: TGCGCCAGCAGCTTGGGACAGAACACCGGGGAGCTGTTTTTT.

The chain links TRBV2 to TRBJ1-6; no clear D gene. Germline V gene data show CDR1 as SNHLY and CDR2 as FYNNEI. V shed 7 bases and J shed 0 bases, with 7 bases lying between them. The CDR3 sequence is 14 residues long. This chain's CDR3 is CASKPSSYNSPLHF. CDR3 nucleotide sequence: TGTGCCAGCAAGCCGAGCTCCTATAATTCACCCCTCCACTTT. The full variable domain, with the rest looked up from reference TRBV2 and TRBJ1-6, is EPEVTQTPSHQVTQMGQEVILRCVPISNHLYFYWYRQILGQKVEFLVSFYNNEISEKSEIFDDQFSVERPDGSNFTLKIRSTKLEDSAMYFCASKPSSYNSPLHFGNGTRLTVT.

In DNA, the CDR3 is TGTGCCAGCTCACTGCGGTGGACAGGGAACTACGAGCAGTACTTC. Amino acids: CASSLRWTGNYEQYF. The chain uses TRBV18 and TRBJ2-7; 8 nucleotides line up with TRBD1. V lost 4 bases and J lost 3; bases outside the gene matches: 8. The germline V gene encodes CDR1 KGHSH and CDR2 LQKENI. CDR3 length equals 15 residues.

V is TRBV28 and J is TRBJ1-5; 7 bases line up with TRBD1. Looked up from germline, CDR1 is MDHEN and CDR2 is SYDVKM. The CDR3 runs to 13 residues. The V segment lost 6 bases and the J segment 4 bases; nucleotides outside the gene matches: 3. CDR3 nucleotides: TGTGCCAGCAGATTACAGGGGAATCAGCCCCAGCATTTT. This gives the protein CASRLQGNQPQHF.

This clone was picked up a small number of times. This sequence joins TRBV10-3 and TRBJ2-7, with TRBD1 identical over 8 bases. Germline values: CDR1 ENHRY, CDR2 SYGVKD. Unmatched junction bases numbered 14, after V lost 9 bases and J lost 4 bases. This CDR3 spans 15 amino acids. The CDR3 DNA follows: TGTGCCATGAGCTCAGGGGGCGCTCCCTCATACGAGCAGTACTTC. Protein: CAMSSGGAPSYEQYF.

The chain is built from TRBV6-5 and TRBJ1-1; D is perhaps TRBD1 (5 bases). Trimming took off 8 bases at V and 3 bases at J, with 13 bases between the two ends. The CDR3 length is 13 residues. CDR1 MNHEY and CDR2 SVGAGI come from the germline V gene. The CDR3 protein is CASGLRGDTEAFF. As DNA, the CDR3 is TGTGCCAGCGGTTTGCGGGGGGACACTGAAGCTTTCTTT.

This clone has a single count. CDR3 sequence: CASSIGGHQREAFF. CDR3 coding DNA: TGTGCCAGTAGTATAGGGGGTCATCAGCGGGAAGCTTTCTTT. The chain combines TRBV19 with TRBJ1-1; unclear D gene. V lost 1 base and J 8 bases, leaving 14 bases between the germline ends. The CDR3 extends over 14 amino acids. Germline loops: CDR1 LNHDA, CDR2 SQIVND (reference sequence).

The chain combines TRBV7-9 with TRBJ1-6, with D uncertain. V dropped 0 bases and J dropped 10 bases, with 7 bases sitting between them. There are 13 residues in the CDR3. CDR1 SEHNR and CDR2 FQNEAQ come from the germline V gene (reference sequence). CDR3 sequence reads: CASSLARHSPLHF. CDR3 nucleotide sequence: TGTGCCAGCAGCTTAGCGCGGCACTCACCCCTCCACTTT.

The chain couples TRBV28 to TRBJ1-6; 7 bases match TRBD1. V dropped 6 bases and J dropped 4; count of bases not matched to a gene: 9. Germline-derived CDR1 and CDR2 are MDHEN and SYDVKM. The length of the CDR3 is 16 residues. The CDR3 nucleotides read TGTGCCAGCAGGACACAGGGGAGAGGGTATAATTCACCCCTCCACTTT. It yields the protein CASRTQGRGYNSPLHF. Filled out from reference TRBV28 and TRBJ1-6, the complete variable domain reads DVKVTQSSRYLVKRTGEKVFLECVQDMDHENMFWYRQDPGLGLRLIYFSYDVKMKEKGDIPEGYSVSREKKERFSLILESASTNQTSMYLCASRTQGRGYNSPLHFGNGTRLTVT.

This clone was found a few times. V usage is TRBV7-8 and J usage is TRBJ1-4; 7 bases agree with TRBD1. The V and J ends lost 0 bases and 3 bases, in that order; junction bases with no gene match: 4. Germline CDR1 SGHVS, CDR2 FQNEAQ. This CDR3 is 16 amino acids long. The CDR3 DNA follows: TGTGCCAGCAGCTTAGCGACAGGGATAGCTAATGAAAAACTGTTTTTT. Protein product: CASSLATGIANEKLFF.

This chain joins TRBV27 and TRBJ1-5; the D gene is possibly TRBD1 (5 bases). Deletions cut 8 bases from V and 5 bases from J, with 16 bases between. CDR3 length equals 14 residues. Germline V gene sequence: CDR1 MNHEY, CDR2 SMNVEV (reference sequence). CDR3 nucleotides: TGTGCCAGCCGAGGGCAGGGTAGGGATCAGCCCCAGCATTTT. As protein: CASRGQGRDQPQHF.

The J gene is TRBJ2-5, the V gene TRBV4-3; possibly TRBD2 for D (5 bases). V lost 0 bases and J 7 bases, leaving 12 bases between the germline ends. CDR3 length: 14 residues. From germline, CDR1 is LGHNA and CDR2 YSLEER. The CDR3 here is CASSQDTGMVTQYF. The CDR3 DNA follows: TGCGCCAGCAGCCAAGACACGGGAATGGTGACCCAGTACTTC.

This clone was detected only once. The V gene is TRBV19, the J gene TRBJ2-3; D may be TRBD2 (5 bases). Between the trimmed V and J ends, which lost 4 bases and 0 bases, there was a span of 14 bases. The CDR3 contains 16 residues. The germline V gene encodes CDR1 LNHDA and CDR2 SQIVND (reference sequence). Here the CDR3 reads CASSTRGRGSTDTQYF. CDR3 nucleotide sequence: TGTGCCAGTAGTACCCGGGGTCGAGGCAGCACAGATACGCAGTATTTT.

The J gene is TRBJ2-3, the V gene TRBV11-3; 15 nucleotides match TRBD2. The CDR3 runs to 16 residues. J lost 7 bases, V lost 6 bases, and 8 bases had no gene match. In germline, CDR1 is SGHNT, CDR2 YENEEA. The CDR3 DNA reads TGTGCCAGCAGTAGGACTAGCGGGAGGGGCACGAATACGCAGTATTTT. Its translation is CASSRTSGRGTNTQYF.

As regards this clone: Other DNA sequences within the sample encode an identical CDR3. V usage is TRBV6-1 and J usage is TRBJ1-2; D is uncertain. Per the germline V gene, CDR1 is MNHNS and CDR2 is SASEGT. This CDR3 is 13 amino acids long. Trimming shortened V by 3 bases and J by 0 bases, and 5 bases separated the two germline ends. The CDR3 loop reads CASSDGANYGYTF. CDR3 sequence (DNA): TGTGCCAGCAGTGACGGAGCTAACTATGGCTACACCTTC.

V gene TRBV19 combines with J gene TRBJ1-5; D is undetermined. Germline CDR1 and CDR2: LNHDA and SQIVND (reference sequence). Trimming took off 7 bases at V and 2 bases at J, with 9 bases between the two ends. The CDR3 covers 13 residues. The CDR3 region is CASTPDGNQPQHF. DNA for the CDR3: TGTGCCAGTACCCCAGACGGCAATCAGCCCCAGCATTTT. The variable domain in full, completed from reference TRBV19 and TRBJ1-5, reads DGGITQSPKYLFRKEGQNVTLSCEQNLNHDAMYWYRQDPGQGLRLIYYSQIVNDFQKGDIAEGYSVSREKKESFPLTVTSAQKNPTAFYLCASTPDGNQPQHFGDGTRLSIL.

The genes are TRBV25-1 and TRBJ1-2, with 7 bases that match TRBD1. This CDR3 is 13 amino acids long. J gave up 4 bases and V 6 bases, and 5 bases lay outside the gene matches. Germline V lookup: CDR1 MGHDK, CDR2 SYGVNS. In nucleotides, the CDR3 is TGTGCCAGCAGGGACGACAGGGCCTATGGCTACACCTTC. It specifies CASRDDRAYGYTF.

V gene TRBV4-1 combines with J gene TRBJ1-4; the D gene is possibly TRBD1 (6 bases). CDR3 size: 18 residues. The germline gives CDR1 MGHRA, CDR2 YSYEKL. V lost 0 bases and J 4 bases, leaving 18 bases between the germline ends. Here the CDR3 reads CASSQEGGLFSFNEKLFF. CDR3 nucleotide sequence: TGCGCCAGCAGCCAAGAGGGGGGGCTTTTCTCTTTTAATGAAAAACTGTTTTTT.

The genes are TRBV7-8 and TRBJ2-7, with D perhaps given as TRBD1 or TRBD2 (5 bases each). The CDR3 contains 15 residues. V was trimmed by 4 bases and J by 0 bases, leaving 13 bases between them. Looked up from germline, CDR1 is SGHVS and CDR2 is FQNEAQ. CDR3 residues: CASSSRDGFSYEQYF. CDR3 coding DNA: TGTGCCAGCAGCTCCCGGGACGGCTTCTCCTACGAGCAGTACTTC.